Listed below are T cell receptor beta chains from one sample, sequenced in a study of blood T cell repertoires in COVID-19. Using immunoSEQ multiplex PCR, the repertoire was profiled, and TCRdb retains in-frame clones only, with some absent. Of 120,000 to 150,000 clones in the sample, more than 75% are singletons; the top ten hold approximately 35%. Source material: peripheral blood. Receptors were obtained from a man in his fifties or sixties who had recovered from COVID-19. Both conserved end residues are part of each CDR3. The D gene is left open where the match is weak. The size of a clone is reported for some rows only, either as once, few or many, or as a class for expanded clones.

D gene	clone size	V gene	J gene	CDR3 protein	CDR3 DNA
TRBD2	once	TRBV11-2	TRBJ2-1	CASSSAGNYYNEQFF	TGTGCCAGCAGCTCAGCGGGGAACTACTACAATGAGCAGTTCTTC
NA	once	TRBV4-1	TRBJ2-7	CASSQPNSYEQYF	TGCGCCAGCAGCCAACCAAACAGCTACGAGCAGTACTTC
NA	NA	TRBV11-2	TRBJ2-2	CASNPLGSGELFF	TGTGCCAGCAACCCGTTGGGCTCCGGGGAGCTGTTTTTT
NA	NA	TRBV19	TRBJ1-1	CASYDLQGLNTEAFF	TGTGCCAGCTACGATCTACAGGGACTGAACACTGAAGCTTTCTTT
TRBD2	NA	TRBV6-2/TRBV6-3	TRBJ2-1	CASSSTSGPYNEQFF	TGTGCCAGCAGTTCTACTAGCGGTCCATACAATGAGCAGTTCTTC
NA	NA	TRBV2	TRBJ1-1	CASIVGTEAFF	TGTGCCAGCATTGTCGGGACTGAAGCTTTCTTT
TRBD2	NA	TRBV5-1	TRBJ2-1	CASSFLSSGGIEQFF	TGCGCCAGCAGCTTTTTGTCTAGCGGGGGCATTGAGCAGTTCTTC
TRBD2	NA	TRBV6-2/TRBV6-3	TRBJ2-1	CASSRTSGGQGLREQFF	TGTGCCAGCAGTAGGACTAGCGGGGGCCAGGGCCTTCGAGAGCAGTTCTTC
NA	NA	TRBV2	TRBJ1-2	CASSDRQSSYGYTF	TGTGCCAGCAGTGACCGACAAAGCTCCTATGGCTACACCTTC
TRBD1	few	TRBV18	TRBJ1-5	CASSWGQGIDQPQHF	TGTGCCAGCTCATGGGGACAGGGTATCGATCAGCCCCAGCATTTT
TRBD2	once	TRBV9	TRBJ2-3	CASSVEASGENTDTQYF	TGTGCCAGCAGCGTAGAGGCTAGCGGGGAGAACACAGATACGCAGTATTTT
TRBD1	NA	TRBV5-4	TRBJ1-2	CASSLGDRGWDYGYTF	TGTGCCAGCAGCTTGGGGGACAGGGGATGGGACTATGGCTACACCTTC
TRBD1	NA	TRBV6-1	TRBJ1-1	CASLGQGNTEAFF	TGTGCCAGCTTGGGACAGGGGAACACTGAAGCTTTCTTT
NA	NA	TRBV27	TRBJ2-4	CASRPTGWPDGSIQYF	TGTGCCAGCAGGCCTACGGGCTGGCCAGACGGGAGCATTCAGTACTTC
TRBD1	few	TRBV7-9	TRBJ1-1	CASSSVLPGQGERRAEAFF	TGTGCCAGCAGCTCAGTCCTCCCGGGACAGGGGGAGAGGAGGGCTGAAGCTTTCTTT
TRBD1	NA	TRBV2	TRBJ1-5	CASRGTGDLFQHF	TGTGCCAGCAGAGGGACAGGGGATTTGTTCCAGCATTTT
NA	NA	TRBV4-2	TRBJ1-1	CASSPGGQVTEAFF	TGTGCCAGCAGCCCCGGGGGGCAGGTCACTGAAGCTTTCTTT
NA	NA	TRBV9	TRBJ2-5	CASSVGATKETQYF	TGTGCCAGCAGCGTAGGCGCTACGAAAGAGACCCAGTACTTC
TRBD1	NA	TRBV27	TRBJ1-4	CASGGQGDNEKLFF	TGTGCCAGCGGGGGACAGGGTGATAATGAAAAACTGTTTTTT
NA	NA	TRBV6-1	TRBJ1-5	CASSERVSRNQPQHF	TGTGCCAGCAGTGAACGTGTCAGTCGAAATCAGCCCCAGCATTTT
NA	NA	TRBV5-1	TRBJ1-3	CASSLARGSGNTIYF	TGCGCCAGCAGCTTGGCTAGGGGGTCTGGAAACACCATATATTTT
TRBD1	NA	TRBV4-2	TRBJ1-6	CASSQDLGDRNNSPLHF	TGTGCCAGCAGCCAAGATCTTGGGGACAGGAACAATTCACCCCTCCACTTT
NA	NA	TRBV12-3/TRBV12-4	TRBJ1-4	CASSRENEKLFF	TGTGCCAGCAGCCGAGAAAATGAAAAACTGTTTTTT
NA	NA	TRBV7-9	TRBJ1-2	CASTNRDILIRGYTF	TGTGCCAGCACCAACCGGGACATACTCATTCGGGGCTACACCTTC
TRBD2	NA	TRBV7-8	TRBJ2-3	CASSLATIRLAGGHPSTDTQYF	TGTGCCAGCAGCTTAGCGACCATCCGACTAGCGGGGGGACACCCTAGCACAGATACGCAGTATTTT
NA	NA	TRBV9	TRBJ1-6	CASSGLDSRLHF	TGTGCCAGCAGCGGATTGGACAGCCGACTCCACTTT
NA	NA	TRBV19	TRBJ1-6	CASRLDGGEYNSPLHF	TGTGCCAGTAGACTGGACGGCGGGGAGTATAATTCACCCCTCCACTTT
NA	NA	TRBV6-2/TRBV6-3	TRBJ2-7	CASSRPTSGTPTEQYF	TGTGCCAGCAGTCGTCCCACTTCTGGGACACCCACCGAGCAGTACTTC
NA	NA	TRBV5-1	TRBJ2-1	CASSLWGWTGYNEQFF	TGCGCCAGCAGCTTGTGGGGCTGGACGGGTTACAATGAGCAGTTCTTC
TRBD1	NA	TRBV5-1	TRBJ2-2	CASSLDRGPPGELFF	TGCGCCAGCAGCTTGGACAGGGGCCCACCCGGGGAGCTGTTTTTT
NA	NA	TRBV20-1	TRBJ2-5	CSGQHQETQYF	TGCAGTGGACAGCACCAAGAGACCCAGTACTTC
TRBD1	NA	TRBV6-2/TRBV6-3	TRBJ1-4	CASRPTGEHEKLFF	TGTGCCAGCAGACCTACAGGGGAGCACGAAAAACTGTTTTTT
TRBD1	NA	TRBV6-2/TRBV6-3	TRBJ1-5	CASSRFQGESNQPQHF	TGTGCCAGCAGCCGCTTCCAGGGGGAAAGCAATCAGCCCCAGCATTTT
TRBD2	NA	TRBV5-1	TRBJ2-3	CASSLMGLADPDTQYF	TGCGCCAGCAGCTTGATGGGACTAGCGGACCCAGATACGCAGTATTTT
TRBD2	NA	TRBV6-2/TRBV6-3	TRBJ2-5	CASSLRRLAGGSRETQYF	TGTGCCAGCAGTCTCCGAAGACTAGCGGGGGGGTCCCGCGAGACCCAGTACTTC
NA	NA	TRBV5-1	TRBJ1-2	CASSADNPNYGYTF	TGCGCCAGCAGCGCAGACAACCCTAACTATGGCTACACCTTC
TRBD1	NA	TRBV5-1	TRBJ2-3	CASSTGTGNKGDTQYF	TGCGCCAGCAGTACCGGGACAGGCAACAAGGGGGATACGCAGTATTTT
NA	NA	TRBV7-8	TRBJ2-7	CASSGGGGNYEQYF	TGTGCCAGCAGCGGGGGTGGAGGGAACTACGAGCAGTACTTC
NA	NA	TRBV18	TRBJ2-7	CASSPPGDSSHEQYF	TGTGCCAGCTCACCACCCGGAGACAGTTCCCACGAGCAGTACTTC
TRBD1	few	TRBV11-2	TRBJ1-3	CASSLWTGSGNTIYF	TGTGCCAGCAGCCTGTGGACAGGTTCTGGAAACACCATATATTTT
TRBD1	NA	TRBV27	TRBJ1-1	CASSFGTGREAFF	TGTGCCAGCAGTTTCGGGACAGGTAGAGAAGCTTTCTTT
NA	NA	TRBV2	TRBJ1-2	CASNTTPDYGYTF	TGTGCCAGCAACACGACACCAGACTATGGCTACACCTTC
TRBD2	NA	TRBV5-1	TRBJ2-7	CASSIGTSGAGVYEQYF	TGCGCCAGCAGCATCGGGACTAGCGGGGCCGGGGTGTACGAGCAGTACTTC
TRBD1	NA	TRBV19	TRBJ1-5	CASSIRPGQGNQPQHF	TGTGCCAGTAGTATAAGGCCGGGACAGGGAAATCAGCCCCAGCATTTT
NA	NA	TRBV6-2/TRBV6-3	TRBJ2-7	CASSHQGFVGYEQYF	TGTGCCAGCAGCCACCAGGGGTTCGTCGGCTACGAGCAGTACTTC
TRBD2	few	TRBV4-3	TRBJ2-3	CASSQAARGGAPDTQYF	TGCGCCAGCAGCCAAGCAGCGCGCGGGGGGGCCCCAGATACGCAGTATTTT
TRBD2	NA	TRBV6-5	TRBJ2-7	CASSYGEGFIYEQYF	TGTGCCAGCAGTTACGGGGAGGGTTTTATCTACGAGCAGTACTTC
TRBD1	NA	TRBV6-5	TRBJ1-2	CASSLTGGAYGYTF	TGTGCCAGCAGTCTAACAGGGGGCGCCTATGGCTACACCTTC
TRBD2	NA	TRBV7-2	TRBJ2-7	CASSRGLAGGTYEQYF	TGTGCCAGCAGCCGGGGGTTAGCGGGGGGTACCTACGAGCAGTACTTC